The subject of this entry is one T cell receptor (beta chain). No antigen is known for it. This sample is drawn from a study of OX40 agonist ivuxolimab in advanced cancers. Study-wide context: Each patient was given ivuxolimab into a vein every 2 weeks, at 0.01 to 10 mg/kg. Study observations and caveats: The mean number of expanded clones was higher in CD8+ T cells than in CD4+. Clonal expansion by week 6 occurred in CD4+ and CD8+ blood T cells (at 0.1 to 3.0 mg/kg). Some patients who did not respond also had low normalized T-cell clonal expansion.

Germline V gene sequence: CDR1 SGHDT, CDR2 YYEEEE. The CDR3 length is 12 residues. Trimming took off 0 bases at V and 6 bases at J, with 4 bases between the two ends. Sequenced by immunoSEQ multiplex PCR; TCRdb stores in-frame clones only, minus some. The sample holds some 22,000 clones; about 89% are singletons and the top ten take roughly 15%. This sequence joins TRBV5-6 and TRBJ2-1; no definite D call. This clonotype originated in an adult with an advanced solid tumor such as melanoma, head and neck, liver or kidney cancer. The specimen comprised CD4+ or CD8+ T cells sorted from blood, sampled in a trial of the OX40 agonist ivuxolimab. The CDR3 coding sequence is TGTGCCAGCAGCTTGGTCAGCAATGAGCAGTTCTTC. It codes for CASSLVSNEQFF.